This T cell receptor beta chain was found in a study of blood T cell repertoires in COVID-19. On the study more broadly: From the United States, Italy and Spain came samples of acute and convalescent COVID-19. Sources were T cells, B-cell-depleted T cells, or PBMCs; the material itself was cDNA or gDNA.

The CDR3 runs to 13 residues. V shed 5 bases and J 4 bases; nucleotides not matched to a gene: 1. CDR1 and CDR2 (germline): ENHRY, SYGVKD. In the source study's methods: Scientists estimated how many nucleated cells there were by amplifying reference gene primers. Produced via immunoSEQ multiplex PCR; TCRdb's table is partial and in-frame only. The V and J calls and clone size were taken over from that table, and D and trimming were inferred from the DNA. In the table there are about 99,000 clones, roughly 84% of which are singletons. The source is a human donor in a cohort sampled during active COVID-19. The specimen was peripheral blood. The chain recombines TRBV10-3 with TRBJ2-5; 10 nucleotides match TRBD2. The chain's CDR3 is CAISLAGGETQYF. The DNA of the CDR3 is TGTGCCATCAGTTTAGCGGGGGGAGAGACCCAGTACTTC.